These 19 T cell receptor beta chains were sequenced from one sample in a study of blood T cell repertoires in COVID-19. Sequencing was performed with immunoSEQ multiplex PCR; in TCRdb, only in-frame clones are kept and a portion is missing. The sample records approximately 150,000 clones, 87% being singletons. The sequenced material came from peripheral blood. These TCRs come from a human donor in a cohort sampled during active COVID-19.

This rearrangement joins TRBV5-8 to TRBJ1-5; D possibly corresponds to TRBD1 (6 bases). Germline values: CDR1 SGHTS, CDR2 YDEGEE. CDR3 length: 19 residues. Between the trimmed V and J ends, which lost 9 bases and 4 bases, there was a span of 32 bases. CDR3 residues: CATYPRADHSIRGNQPQHF. The CDR3, as DNA: TGTGCCACCTACCCCCGGGCAGACCACTCGATTAGGGGGAATCAGCCCCAGCATTTT.

The chain carries TRBV28 and TRBJ1-1; no clear D. The CDR3 contains 12 residues. Germline V CDR1 and CDR2: MDHEN, SYDVKM. V was clipped by 5 bases and J by 1 base, with 5 bases between them. CDR3 region: CASSQSNTEAFF. The CDR3 DNA sequence: TGTGCCAGCAGTCAGTCGAACACTGAAGCTTTCTTT.

The chain uses TRBV9 and TRBJ2-1; TRBD2 matches at 11 bases. The length of the CDR3 is 16 residues. With 3 bases clipped from V and 5 bases from J, the junction kept 7 bases outside the gene matches. Germline CDR1 and CDR2: SGDLS and YYNGEE. CDR3 residues: CASSAKIAGGNNEQFF. Written as DNA, the CDR3 is TGTGCCAGCAGCGCCAAGATAGCGGGAGGGAACAATGAGCAGTTCTTC.

The CDR3 DNA is TGTGCCAGCAGCTCGTTCAACGGGGTGGATGGCTACACCTTC. Protein: CASSSFNGVDGYTF. This sequence joins TRBV11-3 and TRBJ1-2; no firm D call. V was trimmed by 4 bases and J by 6 bases, leaving 15 bases between them. Germline-derived CDR1 and CDR2 are SGHNT and YENEEA. The CDR3 is 14 residues long.

This chain joins TRBV27 and TRBJ2-3, with TRBD2 identical over 12 bases. The CDR3 extends over 17 amino acids. V lost 4 bases and J lost 0; bases outside the gene matches: 5. The V gene's germline CDR1 is MNHEY and CDR2 SMNVEV (reference sequence). The CDR3 here is CASSSGLAGTSTDTQYF. The CDR3 DNA sequence: TGTGCCAGCAGTTCAGGACTAGCGGGGACTAGCACAGATACGCAGTATTTT.

This rearrangement joins TRBV5-5 to TRBJ1-1; D not resolved. The germline V gene has CDR1 SGHKS and CDR2 YYEKEE (reference sequence). Trimming stripped 0 bases from V and 8 bases from J, with 8 bases between. The CDR3 has 12 residues. CDR3 coding DNA: TGTGCCAGCAGCTTGGCTTTTGTCGAAGCTTTCTTT. Residues: CASSLAFVEAFF.

In its sample, this clone was seen once. V usage is TRBV7-9 and J usage is TRBJ1-1; 7 bases map to TRBD1. Germline V CDR1 and CDR2: SEHNR, FQNEAQ (reference sequence). The CDR3 extends over 16 amino acids. The trim removed 7 bases at V and 1 base at J, leaving 12 bases unmatched. CDR3 sequence: CASTLRSGQENTEAFF. The CDR3 DNA is TGTGCCAGCACTCTCCGGTCTGGACAGGAGAACACTGAAGCTTTCTTT.

The V and J genes are TRBV29-1 and TRBJ1-1, with a tentative D call TRBD1 (5 bases). With 2 bases removed from V and 4 bases from J, the gap between germline ends came to 32 bases. The V gene's germline CDR1 is SQVTM and CDR2 ANQGSEA. CDR3 length: 20 amino acids. CDR3 bases: TGCAGCGTTGAATCCCGCCCGCAGCAACAATCGCCGGGGGTTGTCACTGAAGCTTTCTTT. This translates into CSVESRPQQQSPGVVTEAFF.

The V call is TRBV6-5, the J call TRBJ2-7; 7 bases line up with TRBD2. Germline CDR1 is MNHEY and CDR2 is SVGAGI. V lost 3 bases and J lost 3; bases outside the gene matches: 8. The CDR3 spans 15 residues. The CDR3 DNA reads TGTGCCAGCAGTTATCCGGGGGAGGGCCGCTACGAGCAGTACTTC. It specifies CASSYPGEGRYEQYF.

The chain couples TRBV7-9 to TRBJ1-2; the D gene is possibly TRBD1 (5 bases). V lost 2 bases, J lost 8 bases, and 18 bases lay in between. The CDR3 covers 15 residues. Germline CDR1 and CDR2: SEHNR and FQNEAQ (reference sequence). CDR3 DNA: TGTGCCAGCAGCTTATCTGAAGGGGCCTATGAGGGCTACACCTTC. This gives the protein CASSLSEGAYEGYTF.

V gene TRBV28 combines with J gene TRBJ1-5; D remains unclear. The germline V and J ends were trimmed by 6 bases and 4 bases, with 7 bases remaining between them. The CDR3 has 12 residues. Looked up from germline, CDR1 is MDHEN and CDR2 is SYDVKM. The CDR3: CASSPINQPQHF. DNA of the CDR3: TGTGCCAGCAGCCCCATTAATCAGCCCCAGCATTTT.

The CDR3 here is CASSKSADTQYF. In DNA, the CDR3 is TGTGCCAGCAGCAAGAGTGCAGATACGCAGTATTTT. The chain links TRBV7-2 to TRBJ2-3; D not certain. The ends were cut back, 5 bases at V and 4 bases at J, with 7 bases in the middle. This CDR3 region has 12 residues. The germline V gene has CDR1 SGHTA and CDR2 FQGNSA.

The V and J genes are TRBV30 and TRBJ1-5; TRBD1 matches at 7 bases. V lost 0 bases and J lost 7; bases outside the gene matches: 6. There are 14 residues in the CDR3. The germline gives CDR1 GTSNPN, CDR2 SVGIG (reference sequence). CDR3 nucleotides: TGTGCCTGGAGTGTAAAAGGGGGCGGACAGCCCCAGCATTTT. Translated, it gives CAWSVKGGGQPQHF.

This chain connects TRBV28 to TRBJ2-2; D may be TRBD2 (5 bases). V lost 3 bases and J 8 bases, leaving 10 bases between the germline ends. Germline V lookup: CDR1 MDHEN, CDR2 SYDVKM. CDR3 length equals 13 residues. CDR3 coding DNA: TGTGCCAGCAGTTTCGGGAATATTGGGGAGCTGTTTTTT. Translation: CASSFGNIGELFF.

A few counts support this clone. The chain is built from TRBV7-9 and TRBJ2-2, with D perhaps matching TRBD2 (5 bases). CDR1 and CDR2 (germline): SEHNR, FQNEAQ (reference sequence). Trimming took 4 bases from V and 1 from J, leaving 13 bases between them. The CDR3 spans 16 residues. The CDR3 nucleotides read TGTGCCAGCAGCTCTTACGCGGGTAGGAACACCGGGGAGCTGTTTTTT. Protein sequence: CASSSYAGRNTGELFF.

The J gene is TRBJ1-6, the V gene TRBV27; tentatively, D is TRBD1 (6 bases). This CDR3 is built from 16 residues. Germline CDR1 is MNHEY and CDR2 is SMNVEV (reference sequence). V dropped 9 bases and J dropped 4 bases, with 19 bases sitting between them. CDR3 coding DNA: TGTGCCAGACCCTCCCGGACAGACCTTTATAATTCACCCCTCCACTTT. Its translation: CARPSRTDLYNSPLHF.

The V gene is TRBV5-1, the J gene TRBJ2-1; 11 nucleotides agree with TRBD1. The CDR3 is made up of 16 amino acids. Germline V gene lookup returns CDR1 SGHRS and CDR2 YFSETQ. J gave up 8 bases and V 2 bases, and 9 bases lay outside the gene matches. CDR3 residues: CASSLFGTGGVDEQFF. The CDR3 coding sequence is TGCGCCAGCAGCTTATTCGGGACAGGGGGAGTAGATGAGCAGTTCTTC.

V is TRBV4-1 and J is TRBJ1-6; the D gene is possibly TRBD1 (5 bases). V gave up 7 bases and J gave up 0 bases, with 13 bases separating them. CDR1 MGHRA and CDR2 YSYEKL come from the germline V gene. The CDR3 loop spans 16 amino acids. DNA of the CDR3: TGCGCCAGCAACGCCGGAGGGGACTCCTATAATTCACCCCTCCACTTT. Translating gives CASNAGGDSYNSPLHF.

The V and J genes are TRBV6-1 and TRBJ1-3, with D maybe TRBD1 (5 bases). V lost 2 bases, J lost 10 bases, and 15 bases lay in between. The CDR3 is made up of 14 amino acids. Germline CDR1 and CDR2: MNHNS and SASEGT. The CDR3 reads CASSELDIRGTIYF. CDR3 in DNA: TGTGCCAGCAGTGAACTGGACATTCGGGGGACCATATATTTT.